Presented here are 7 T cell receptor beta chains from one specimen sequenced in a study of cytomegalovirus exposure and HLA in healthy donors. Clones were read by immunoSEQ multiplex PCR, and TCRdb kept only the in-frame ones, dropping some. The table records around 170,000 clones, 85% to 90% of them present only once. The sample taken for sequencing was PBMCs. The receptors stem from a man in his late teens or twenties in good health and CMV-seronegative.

CDR3: CSVEKERIRDEQFF. The CDR3 region has the DNA TGCAGCGTTGAAAAGGAGAGAATTCGGGATGAGCAGTTCTTC. The chain links TRBV29-1 to TRBJ2-1; D is unclear. V was trimmed by 2 bases and J by 8 bases, leaving 16 bases between them. Germline CDR1 SQVTM, CDR2 ANQGSEA. This CDR3 region has 14 residues.

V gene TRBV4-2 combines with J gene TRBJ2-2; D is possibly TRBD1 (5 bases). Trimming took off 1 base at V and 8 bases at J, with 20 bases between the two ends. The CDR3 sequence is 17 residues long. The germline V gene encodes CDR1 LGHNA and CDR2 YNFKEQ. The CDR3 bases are TGTGCCAGCAGCCAAGTGGTTTTGGATCAGGGCGAGGGGGAGCTGTTTTTT. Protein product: CASSQVVLDQGEGELFF.

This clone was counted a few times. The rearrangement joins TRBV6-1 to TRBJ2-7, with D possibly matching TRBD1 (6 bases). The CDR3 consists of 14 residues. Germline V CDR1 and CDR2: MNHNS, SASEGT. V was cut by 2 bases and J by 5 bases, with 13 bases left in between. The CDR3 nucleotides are TGTGCCAGCAGTGAAAGTCAGGGGCGAAACGAGCAGTACGTC. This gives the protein CASSESQGRNEQYV.

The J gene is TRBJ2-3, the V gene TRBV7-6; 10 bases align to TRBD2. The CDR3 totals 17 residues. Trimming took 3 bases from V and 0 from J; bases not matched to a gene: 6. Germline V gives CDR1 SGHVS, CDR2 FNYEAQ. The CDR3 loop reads CASSFGLAEGSTDTQYF. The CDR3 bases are TGTGCCAGCAGCTTCGGACTAGCGGAGGGGAGCACAGATACGCAGTATTTT.

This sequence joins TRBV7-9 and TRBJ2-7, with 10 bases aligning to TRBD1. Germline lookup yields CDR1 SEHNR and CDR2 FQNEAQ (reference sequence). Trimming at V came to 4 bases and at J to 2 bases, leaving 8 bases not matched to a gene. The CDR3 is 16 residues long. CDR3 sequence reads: CASSSRGQGTPYEQYV. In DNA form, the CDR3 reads TGTGCCAGCAGCTCAAGGGGACAGGGGACCCCCTACGAGCAGTACGTC.

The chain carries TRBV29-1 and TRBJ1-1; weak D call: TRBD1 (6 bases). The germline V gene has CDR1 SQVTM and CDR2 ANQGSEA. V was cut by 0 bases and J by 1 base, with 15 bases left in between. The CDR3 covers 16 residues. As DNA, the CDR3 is TGCAGCGTTGAAGATCGAGGGAACAGGGAGAACACTGAAGCTTTCTTT. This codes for CSVEDRGNRENTEAFF.

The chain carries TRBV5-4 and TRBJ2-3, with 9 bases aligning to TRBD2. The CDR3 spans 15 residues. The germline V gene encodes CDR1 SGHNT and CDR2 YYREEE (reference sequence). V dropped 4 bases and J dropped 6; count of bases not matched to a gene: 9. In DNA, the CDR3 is TGTGCCAGCAGCCCGGAGGCGGGGGGGCTTGATACGCAGTATTTT. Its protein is CASSPEAGGLDTQYF.